The 23 T cell receptor beta chains reported below all come from one sample, sequenced in a study of control samples from healthy donors and cancer patients. Using immunoSEQ multiplex PCR, the repertoire was profiled, and TCRdb retains in-frame clones only, with some absent. The sample consists of about 120,000 clones, more than 70% of them appearing once. The sequenced sample was blood. These TCRs come from a man aged 60 to 69 in good health.

The CDR3 reads CASSPWSYNEQFF. Written as DNA, the CDR3 is TGTGCCAGCAGCCCCTGGTCCTACAATGAGCAGTTCTTC. V and J are TRBV9 and TRBJ2-1; no definite D call. The CDR3 has 13 amino acids. V gave up 4 bases and J gave up 1 base, with 6 bases separating them. CDR1 and CDR2 from the germline V gene are SGDLS and YYNGEE.

This rearrangement joins TRBV4-3 to TRBJ1-4; unclear D gene. Germline CDR1 reads LGHNA; CDR2 reads YSLEER. The V end was cut by 0 bases, the J end by 4 bases, with 12 bases between. The CDR3 runs to 16 residues. This CDR3 reads CASSQDRVRGNEKLFF. CDR3 sequence (DNA): TGCGCCAGCAGCCAAGATCGGGTACGGGGTAATGAAAAACTGTTTTTT.

The chain uses TRBV28 and TRBJ1-5; D unresolved. Germline values: CDR1 MDHEN, CDR2 SYDVKM. The CDR3 loop spans 10 amino acids. Trimming shortened V by 9 bases and J by 10 bases, and 10 bases separated the two germline ends. This chain's CDR3 is CASSSDPQHF. The CDR3 DNA sequence: TGTGCCAGTTCCTCGGACCCCCAGCATTTT.

In its sample, this clone was seen once. The V and J genes are TRBV28 and TRBJ1-5; D unresolved. This CDR3 comprises 16 residues. Germline-derived CDR1 and CDR2 are MDHEN and SYDVKM. The germline V and J ends were trimmed by 6 bases and 5 bases, with 20 bases remaining between them. The CDR3 coding sequence is TGTGCCAGCAGCCCCCCGTTGGGTGCCGGGGATCAGCCCCAGCATTTT. Translation gives CASSPPLGAGDQPQHF.

The chain links TRBV2 to TRBJ1-2; D is possibly TRBD1 (5 bases). The V gene lost 2 bases and the J gene lost 8 bases, with 18 bases spanning the gap. The length of the CDR3 is 15 residues. Per the germline V gene, CDR1 is SNHLY and CDR2 is FYNNEI. CDR3 in DNA: TGTGCCAGCAGTGAACAGGGCCTGCGGACAATAGGCTACACCTTC. It translates to CASSEQGLRTIGYTF. Looking up the rest from reference TRBV2 and TRBJ1-2 gives the full variable domain: EPEVTQTPSHQVTQMGQEVILRCVPISNHLYFYWYRQILGQKVEFLVSFYNNEISEKSEIFDDQFSVERPDGSNFTLKIRSTKLEDSAMYFCASSEQGLRTIGYTFGSGTRLTVV.

This clone was detected only once. An end of the junction does not agree with germline; a read error may underlie this. Additional DNA sequences in this sample encode the identical CDR3. This rearrangement joins TRBV15 to TRBJ2-5; D gene unclear. Germline V gene lookup returns CDR1 LNHNV and CDR2 YYDKDF (reference sequence). The CDR3 loop spans 15 amino acids. The CDR3 region is CATSSTAGIQETQYF. DNA of the CDR3: TGTGCCACTAGCAGCACCGCCGGCATTCAAGAGACCCAGTACTTC.

This rearrangement joins TRBV2 to TRBJ1-3; D remains ambiguous. CDR3 length: 12 residues. Germline V gives CDR1 SNHLY, CDR2 FYNNEI. With 1 base removed from V and 4 bases from J, the gap between germline ends came to 2 bases. The CDR3 loop reads CASSEEGNTIYF. The CDR3 nucleotides read TGTGCCAGCAGTGAAGAGGGAAACACCATATATTTT.

The gene calls are TRBV6-2 or TRBV6-3 and TRBJ1-2; weak D call: TRBD1 (6 bases). Germline V lookup: CDR1 MNHEY, CDR2 SVGEGT. Between the trimmed V and J ends, which lost 5 bases and 8 bases, there was a span of 12 bases. The CDR3 is made up of 12 amino acids. The CDR3 reads CASSTGAGGYTF. The DNA of the CDR3 is TGTGCCAGCAGTACGGGGGCTGGAGGCTACACCTTC.

V usage is TRBV19 and J usage is TRBJ2-1, with a tentative D call TRBD1 (6 bases). The CDR3 runs 13 residues. Between the trimmed V and J ends, which lost 5 bases and 10 bases, there was a span of 15 bases. Germline V lookup: CDR1 LNHDA, CDR2 SQIVND (reference sequence). The CDR3 DNA reads TGTGCCAGTAGTTTCCAGGGGAAGAACGAGCAGTTCTTC. Translating it yields CASSFQGKNEQFF.

This sequence joins TRBV7-9 and TRBJ2-7; 7 positions agree with TRBD1. Germline V CDR1 and CDR2: SEHNR, FQNEAQ (reference sequence). V lost 5 bases, J lost 6 bases, and 10 bases stayed unmatched. This CDR3 has 14 residues. This chain's CDR3 is CASSARQGSGEQYF. In DNA, the CDR3 is TGTGCCAGCAGCGCCCGACAGGGTAGTGGCGAGCAGTACTTC.

This chain joins TRBV18 and TRBJ2-2, with D hard to call. Trimming took 0 bases from V and 5 from J, leaving 10 bases between them. Per the germline V gene, CDR1 is KGHSH and CDR2 is LQKENI. This CDR3 is built from 15 residues. CDR3 in DNA: TGTGCCAGCTCACCACCCAACGAACTTACCGGGGAGCTGTTTTTT. It is translated as CASSPPNELTGELFF. Combining the CDR3 with reference TRBV18 and TRBJ2-2 gives the whole variable domain NAGVMQNPRHLVRRRGQEARLRCSPMKGHSHVYWYRQLPEEGLKFMVYLQKENIIDESGMPKERFSAEFPKEGPSILRIQQVVRGDSAAYFCASSPPNELTGELFFGEGSRLTVL.

This chain's CDR3 is CASSSMAGGLADTQYF. The DNA for the CDR3 is TGTGCCAGCAGTTCAATGGCGGGGGGATTAGCAGATACGCAGTATTTT. The V gene is TRBV7-6, the J gene TRBJ2-3, with TRBD2 matching over 8 bases. The V segment lost 6 bases and the J segment 4 bases; nucleotides outside the gene matches: 12. Germline loops: CDR1 SGHVS, CDR2 FNYEAQ. The CDR3 covers 16 residues.

This clone occurred a few times. The CDR3 here is CASSLMLNTEAFF. Written as DNA, the CDR3 is TGTGCCAGCAGCTTAATGTTGAACACTGAAGCTTTCTTT. The chain employs TRBV7-3 and TRBJ1-1, with D unclear. The length of the CDR3 is 13 residues. V was pared by 1 base and J by 0 bases, with 3 bases between. Germline lookup yields CDR1 SGHTA and CDR2 FQGTGA.

The sample holds a few counts of this clone. CDR3 amino acids: CASSQQGGVNTEAFF. The DNA for the CDR3 is TGTGCCAGCAGTCAACAGGGGGGGGTGAACACTGAAGCTTTCTTT. This chain joins TRBV6-5 and TRBJ1-1, with 8 bases fitting TRBD1. CDR1 is MNHEY and CDR2 is SVGAGI in the germline V gene. V lost 5 bases, J lost 0 bases, and 5 bases stayed unmatched. The CDR3 contains 15 residues.

V usage is TRBV4-1 and J usage is TRBJ1-6; D remains ambiguous. CDR3 length: 11 amino acids. The V end was cut by 4 bases, the J end by 14 bases, with 9 bases between. Germline V gives CDR1 MGHRA, CDR2 YSYEKL. Here the CDR3 DNA reads TGCGCCAGCAGCCGAGGAGGTACCCTCCACTTT. Translation: CASSRGGTLHF.

This chain uses TRBV7-9 with TRBJ1-3, with D possibly matching TRBD1 (6 bases). The CDR3 runs 14 residues. Trimming removed 5 bases at V and 2 bases at J, with 10 bases between. Germline V gene data show CDR1 as SEHNR and CDR2 as FQNEAQ (reference sequence). CDR3 bases: TGTGCCAGCAGCCTCACAGGGACTGGAAACACCATATATTTT. It translates to CASSLTGTGNTIYF.

The chain has TRBV7-2 and TRBJ1-4; D gene uncertain. CDR3 length: 14 amino acids. Trimming cost V 2 bases and J 0 bases, with 4 bases left between them. The V gene's germline CDR1 is SGHTA and CDR2 FQGNSA. In DNA form, the CDR3 reads TGTGCCAGCAGCTTATTAGCAACTAATGAAAAACTGTTTTTT. It codes for CASSLLATNEKLFF.

The rearrangement uses TRBV6-5 and TRBJ2-2, with a tentative D call TRBD2 (5 bases). V was pared by 2 bases and J by 4 bases, with 8 bases between. The germline gives CDR1 MNHEY, CDR2 SVGAGI. The CDR3 is 14 residues long. This chain's CDR3 is CASSYTGSTGELFF. DNA for the CDR3: TGTGCCAGCAGTTACACGGGGAGCACCGGGGAGCTGTTTTTT.

This clone was seen once. Written as DNA, the CDR3 is TGTGCCAGCAGTTACTCTAGGACCATTAACACCGGGGAGCTGTTTTTT. Protein product: CASSYSRTINTGELFF. This chain joins TRBV6-5 and TRBJ2-2; no clear D gene. CDR3 length: 16 amino acids. CDR1 MNHEY and CDR2 SVGAGI come from the germline V gene. V gave up 0 bases and J gave up 2 bases, with 10 bases separating them.

The chain employs TRBV5-1 and TRBJ2-5, with a weak D call TRBD2 (6 bases). The CDR3 has 15 amino acids. V lost 0 bases and J 2 bases, leaving 11 bases between the germline ends. Germline-derived CDR1 and CDR2 are SGHRS and YFSETQ. The CDR3, as DNA: TGCGCCAGCAGCTTGGTTTACGGGACTCAAGAGACCCAGTACTTC. Protein sequence: CASSLVYGTQETQYF.

The chain joins TRBV2 to TRBJ2-5; 11 nucleotides align to TRBD2. Germline V CDR1 and CDR2: SNHLY, FYNNEI. The CDR3 loop spans 15 amino acids. The junction had 5 bases not matched to a gene; V was cut back by 3 bases and J by 5 bases. The CDR3 loop reads CASSDSGGAHETQYF. For the CDR3, the DNA is TGTGCCAGCAGTGATAGCGGGGGGGCCCACGAGACCCAGTACTTC.

The table lists this clone with a count of one. The J gene is TRBJ1-1, the V gene TRBV30; D not resolved. The CDR3 extends over 12 amino acids. V was trimmed by 8 bases and J by 0 bases, leaving 10 bases between them. The germline V gene has CDR1 GTSNPN and CDR2 SVGIG (reference sequence). This chain's CDR3 is CAHKGMNTEAFF. The DNA for the CDR3 is TGTGCCCATAAGGGCATGAACACTGAAGCTTTCTTT.

The chain recombines TRBV5-1 with TRBJ1-1; D possibly corresponds to TRBD1 (5 bases). The CDR3 is made up of 16 amino acids. Trimming shortened V by 2 bases and J by 7 bases, and 21 bases separated the two germline ends. Looked up from germline, CDR1 is SGHRS and CDR2 is YFSETQ. In DNA, the CDR3 is TGCGCCAGCAGCTTTAGTCTAAGGGGTGGTCAGGGTGAAGCTTTCTTT. Its protein product is CASSFSLRGGQGEAFF.